This TCR beta chain emerged from a study of T-cell memory formation after mild COVID-19. Study as a whole: TCR clusters were mostly confined to one donor each.

Only a few counts were recorded for this clonotype. Looked up from germline, CDR1 is SQVTM and CDR2 is ANQGSEA. The CDR3 extends over 14 amino acids. V lost 6 bases to trimming and J lost 8 bases, with 19 bases between them. Researchers used 5'RACE with constant-segment primers to make TCR alpha and TCR beta cDNA libraries that carry sample barcodes and UMIs. One entry per CDR3 protein results from TCRdb running MiXCR on the 5' RACE reads. This repertoire shows approximately 65,000 distinct CDR3 sequences, approximately 15% found once; its top ten account for 25% to 35%. The receptor comes from an adult woman who had mild COVID-19 (a few samples of this study predate the infection). Cell type and time point are not known. The chain links TRBV29-1 to TRBJ2-2; D is unresolved. Material: PBMCs or a T cell subset sorted from them (not recorded which). The CDR3 sequence is CSVTLGRLAGELFF. The CDR3 DNA follows: TGCAGCGTGACACTCGGGCGATTGGCAGGGGAGCTGTTTTTT.